This TCR beta chain was sequenced during a study of metastatic and nonmetastatic thyroid tumors. TCRdb recomputed clones from the PCR reads via MiXCR. The table lists about 34,000 clones, around a sixth of them singletons. No patient received treatment before thyroid surgery. This clone was found many times. J lost 2 bases, V lost 5 bases, and 11 bases had no gene match. Looked up from germline, CDR1 is SEHNR and CDR2 is FQNEAQ (reference sequence). This CDR3 spans 17 amino acids. Input material: blood. This rearrangement joins TRBV7-9 to TRBJ2-7; TRBD2 matches at 11 bases. This receptor was obtained from a female donor with papillary thyroid cancer or a benign thyroid nodule (not recorded which). Some clones in this sample may be carry-over from other donors' samples. CDR3 sequence (DNA): TGTGCCAGCAGCCCTCTTAGCGGGAGGGACGGGGCCTACGAGCAGTACTTC. Protein sequence: CASSPLSGRDGAYEQYF.